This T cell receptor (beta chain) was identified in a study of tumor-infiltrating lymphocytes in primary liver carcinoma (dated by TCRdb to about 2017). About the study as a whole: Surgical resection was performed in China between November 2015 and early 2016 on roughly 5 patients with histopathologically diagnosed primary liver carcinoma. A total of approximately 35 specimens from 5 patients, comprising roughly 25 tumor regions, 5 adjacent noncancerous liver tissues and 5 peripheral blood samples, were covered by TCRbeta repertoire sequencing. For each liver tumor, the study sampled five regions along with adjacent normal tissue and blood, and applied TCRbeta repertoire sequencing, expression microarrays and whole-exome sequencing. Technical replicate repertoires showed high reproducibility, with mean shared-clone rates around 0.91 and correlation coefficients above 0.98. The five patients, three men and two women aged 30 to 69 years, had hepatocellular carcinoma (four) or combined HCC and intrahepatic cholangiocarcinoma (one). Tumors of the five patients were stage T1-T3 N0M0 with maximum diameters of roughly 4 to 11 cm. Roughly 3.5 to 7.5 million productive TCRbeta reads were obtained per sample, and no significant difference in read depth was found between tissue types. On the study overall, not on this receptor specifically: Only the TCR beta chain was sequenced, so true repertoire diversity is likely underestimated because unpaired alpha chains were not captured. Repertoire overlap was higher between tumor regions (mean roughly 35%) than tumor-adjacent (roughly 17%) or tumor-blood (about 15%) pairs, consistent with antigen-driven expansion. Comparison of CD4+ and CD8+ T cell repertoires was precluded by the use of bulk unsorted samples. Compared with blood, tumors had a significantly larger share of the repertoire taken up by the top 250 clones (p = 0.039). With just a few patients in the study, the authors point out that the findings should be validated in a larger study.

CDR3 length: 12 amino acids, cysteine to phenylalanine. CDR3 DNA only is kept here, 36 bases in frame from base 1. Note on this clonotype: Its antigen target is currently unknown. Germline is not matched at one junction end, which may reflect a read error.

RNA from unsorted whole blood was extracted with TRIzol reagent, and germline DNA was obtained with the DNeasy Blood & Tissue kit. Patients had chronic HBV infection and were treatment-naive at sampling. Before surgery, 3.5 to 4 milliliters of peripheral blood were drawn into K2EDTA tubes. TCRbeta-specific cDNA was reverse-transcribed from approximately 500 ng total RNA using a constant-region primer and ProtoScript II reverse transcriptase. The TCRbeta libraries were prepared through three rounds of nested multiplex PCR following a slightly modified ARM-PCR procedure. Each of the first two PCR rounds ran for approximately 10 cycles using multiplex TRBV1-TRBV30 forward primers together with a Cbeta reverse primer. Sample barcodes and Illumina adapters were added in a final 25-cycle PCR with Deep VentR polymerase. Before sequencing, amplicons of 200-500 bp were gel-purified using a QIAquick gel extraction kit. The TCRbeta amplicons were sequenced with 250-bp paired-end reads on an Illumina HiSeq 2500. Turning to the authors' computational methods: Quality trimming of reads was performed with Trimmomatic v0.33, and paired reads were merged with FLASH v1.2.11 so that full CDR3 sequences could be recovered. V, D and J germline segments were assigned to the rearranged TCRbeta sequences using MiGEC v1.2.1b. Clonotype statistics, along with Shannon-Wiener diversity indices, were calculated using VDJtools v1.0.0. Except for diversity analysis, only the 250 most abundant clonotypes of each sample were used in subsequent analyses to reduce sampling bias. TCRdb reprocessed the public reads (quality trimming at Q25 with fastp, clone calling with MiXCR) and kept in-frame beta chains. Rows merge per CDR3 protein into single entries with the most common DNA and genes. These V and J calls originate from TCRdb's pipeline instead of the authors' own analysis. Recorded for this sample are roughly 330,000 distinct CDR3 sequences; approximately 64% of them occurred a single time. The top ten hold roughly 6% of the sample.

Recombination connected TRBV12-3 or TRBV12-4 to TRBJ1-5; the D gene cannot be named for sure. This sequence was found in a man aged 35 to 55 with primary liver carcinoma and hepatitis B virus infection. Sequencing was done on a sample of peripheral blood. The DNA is TGTGCCAGCAGTTCCACCGATCAGCTCCAGCATTTT. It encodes CASSSTDQLQHF.